Described below is a single TCR beta chain sequence and its context. Its binding antigen is unknown. There are no base qualities to consult, and no much larger clone falls within one base. Preparation of the library involved the immunoSEQ multiplex PCR assay. The authors processed their data as follows. To diagnose cytomegalovirus status from the catalog of TCR beta chain sequences, a statistical classification framework was built. Drawn from immuneACCESS, this table holds only the in-frame rearrangements with V and J called that TCRdb kept. Clones are partly lost; checked studies trace under half to an unresolved V gene and leave the rest unexplained. V, J and clone size derive from that table, while D and trimming were established from the DNA sequence. Across this sample there are 160,000 or so clones, with 85% seen only once. Together, the top ten hold about 2.1% of the sample. The data were taken from a study of cytomegalovirus exposure and HLA in healthy donors (dated by TCRdb to the late 2010s). At the level of the whole study: The 700 or so repertoires of the first cohort and the 120 validation repertoires were produced on the same platform, according to a later analysis. The study aimed to test whether signatures of past pathogen exposure could be identified by cataloging public T cell receptors. A separate validation cohort of approximately 130 different subjects was used in addition to the approximately 610-subject first cohort. To predict cytomegalovirus infection status, the study combined high-throughput TCR immunosequencing, statistical association of individual TCRs with disease status, and machine learning.

The germline V end is reduced by 1 base and the J end by 4 bases; junction bases left unmatched: 4. The CDR3 contains 15 residues, cysteine and phenylalanine counted. The sequence is cut down to CDR3 DNA, 45 bases in frame from base 1. Taken from the germline V gene, the CDR1 and CDR2 loops are SGHAT and FQNNGV. Separate from the roughly 650-subject first cohort, the validation cohort of over 90 subjects was the group to which the donors belonged. Summary of the overall study and its limitations: Three of the identified cytomegalovirus-associated TCR beta chains were confirmed in vitro to be specific for cytomegalovirus antigens. Across donors, most TCR sequences were observed very rarely, whereas some public TCRs were present in many individuals. Subsequent analysis determined that TCRs grouped into clusters in the first cohort also showed a tendency toward co-occurrence across the roughly 110 validation repertoires, and about 94% of cluster scores exceeded 0. It was suggested by the authors that the approach could potentially be generalized to other disease states and immunological phenotypes. All 110 or so repertoires were used to score co-occurrence in the validation cohort in a later analysis, because that analysis had no HLA typing for the cohort. The study listed 164 TCR beta chains as associated with cytomegalovirus. In both the original and validation cohorts, the classifier was reported to diagnose cytomegalovirus status with high specificity and sensitivity.

This TCR was recovered from a man aged 30 to 39 in good health and CMV-seropositive. The specimen was PBMCs. This sequence uses TRBV11-2 and TRBJ2-3; 8 central nucleotides agree with TRBD2. The CDR3 loop reads CASSLVGGAADTQYF. The nucleotide sequence is given as TGTGCCAGCAGCTTAGTCGGGGGGGCTGCAGATACGCAGTATTTT.